This T cell receptor beta chain comes out of a study of shared clonotypes between healthy human individuals (dated by TCRdb to 2018 to 2020). With respect to the entire study: The cohort included three men and a couple of women between 18 and 49 years of age. For each donor, three plates each were used for CD4 naive and CD4 memory, two plates were used for CD8 naive, and one plate was used for CD8 memory. The study deeply sequenced blood TCR repertoires of several healthy adults to estimate repertoire size and the extent of clonotype sharing between individuals. Different laboratories and diverse techniques were used to prepare libraries and sequence TCR repertoires, to increase sequencing depth and limit assay-specific biases. Each donor's leukapheresis produced roughly between roughly 0.85 and 10 billion PBMCs.

V has 5 bases trimmed and J has 7 bases trimmed; junction bases matching no gene number 3. The CDR3, from cysteine to phenylalanine, totals 14 residues. The read is trimmed to its CDR3 DNA, 42 bases read in frame from base 1. CDR1 SGHTA and CDR2 FQGNSA are derived from the germline V gene. Using the deep immunoSEQ assay, TCR CDR3 regions were amplified from genomic DNA by multiplex PCR. For each cell subset, the extracted genomic DNA was distributed evenly across all wells of several immunoSEQ 96-well plates, and each plate served as one replicate. For sorted subsets, roughly 190 ng of genomic DNA, equivalent to 30,000 or so T cell genomes, went into each replicate PCR. Purified libraries were quantified with a Qubit 3.0 fluorometer, sized on a Bioanalyzer 2100, and re-quantified with the KAPA Library Quantification kit. A separate single-read 150-cycle Illumina NextSeq 550 flow cell was used to sequence each immunoSEQ 96-well plate. The original pipeline was this. Because the immunoSEQ output held only junctional sequences and lacked quality scores, the filtering could not match the filtering applied to full-length reads. To assign V/J genes and CDR3, sequences were annotated using PyIR, a Python wrapper for IgBLAST v1.9, with IMGT germline references. Reads with weak V/J assignments (E-value above 1e-6), missing CDR3, stop codons, out-of-frame junctions, or ambiguous translated residues were removed. V3J clonotypes were defined by identical inferred V gene, J gene, and CDR3 amino acid sequence. Percentage overlap between repertoires was computed as shared unique clonotypes divided by the size of the smaller repertoire. Three approaches were used to assess repertoire richness: RTK rarefaction, the Chao1 estimator, and Recon v2.1 estimates of unobserved clonotypes. For all TCRbeta clonotypes obtained by the gDNA method from a few donors, generation probabilities were computed with OLGA. This is the immuneACCESS table as TCRdb keeps it, with only in-frame sequences that have V and J called. A part of the clones is gone; compared with another copy, unresolved V genes explain less than half, and the rest is unexplained. V and J calls and clone size are copied from that table; D and trimming were computed from the DNA. In this sample the table shows 1,500,000 or so clones, 95% to 97% of which occur a single time. The ten largest clones represent approximately 1.1% of the sample.

Regarding this clone: Its cognate antigen has yet to be identified. Per-base qualities were not stored, and no clone one base away is much larger.

General conclusions and limits of the study: Pairwise subsampling indicated that sequencing depth was expected to affect the degree of clonotype sharing among donors. Sampling was restricted to blood, and TCR repertoires in tissue are likely to differ from TCR repertoires in blood. About 4.5% of naive CD4, 3.5% of naive CD8, approximately 2.2% of memory CD4, and around 0.4% of memory CD8 clonotypes were shared across several donors. The small number of donors limited the genetic and exposure-history diversity represented. Estimated clonotype richness was generally larger for naive than for memory subsets. Compared with non-shared clonotypes, clonotypes shared by all four sorted-subset donors had higher generation probabilities. Even with the large sequencing depth, rarefaction of the sorted-subset datasets indicated that sequencing was incomplete.

The donors were healthy, HIV-negative adults who had no recently reported acute infections or vaccinations. All donors were Caucasian adults living in Nashville, Tennessee, USA. CD4+ T cells were enriched by magnetic negative selection; naive cells were then positively selected on CD45RA, and the negative fraction formed the memory subset. Blood was collected by leukapheresis, and PBMCs were isolated by Ficoll-Histopaque density gradient centrifugation and then cryopreserved in liquid nitrogen vapor phase. Analytical flow cytometry was used to check the purity and quantity of every magnetically sorted T cell population. Genomic DNA was isolated from every sorted fraction and measured by UV absorbance on a Nanodrop 2000c.

The V and J segments used are TRBV7-2 and TRBJ1-4; 11 of the junction bases match TRBD1. This receptor was identified in a man aged 30-40 years in good health. The sample comprised naive CD4+ T cells sorted from blood. This sample's cell subset or site label indicates: CD45RA+ positively selected. The CDR3 region reads CASSPGTGGEKLFF. Here is the DNA: TGTGCCAGCAGCCCCGGGACAGGGGGTGAAAAACTGTTTTTT.